This T cell receptor (beta chain) was sequenced in a study of T cell changes during pregnancy in multiple sclerosis. The CDR3 has 16 residues. The germline gives CDR1 SGHTA, CDR2 FQGNSA. V lost 1 base and J 4 bases, leaving 16 bases between the germline ends. TCRdb's table, derived via immunoSEQ multiplex PCR, lists solely in-frame clones and lacks some. Of under 95,000 clones listed, around 95% are singletons. This chain joins TRBV7-2 and TRBJ2-5; D remains ambiguous. This TCR was recovered from a female donor in good health, enrolled as a control in a pregnancy study. The sample in question was peripheral blood, obtained in the second trimester of pregnancy. The CDR3 loop reads CASSLGTEKSRETQYF. Written as DNA, the CDR3 is TGTGCCAGCAGCTTAGGTACCGAGAAGTCGCGAGAGACCCAGTACTTC.